This TCR beta chain was sequenced in a study of blood T cells in healthy people across ages. This CDR3 is 12 amino acids long. From germline, CDR1 is DFQATT and CDR2 SNEGSKA (reference sequence). The V and J ends lost 1 base and 7 bases respectively, with 10 bases between them. This clonotype was seen many times. A J-beta primer mix and a sample-barcoded 5' primer were used in a second PCR of roughly 6 to 11 cycles. Each CDR3 protein is one row after TCRdb ran MiXCR on the 5' RACE reads. This table has approximately 900,000 distinct CDR3 sequences, around 29% appearing once. These data are also associated with another study on T cells of mothers and their children. This second report adds: Each mother gave over 8 million TCR beta CDR3 reads; each child, about 3 million.

The chain combines TRBV20-1 with TRBJ2-5, with a weak D call TRBD2 (6 bases). The sequenced material came from blood. The receptor was derived from a woman in her 40s in good health. In DNA, the CDR3 is TGCAGTGCTAGAGGGCAGGAGGGGACCCAGTACTTC. Amino acids: CSARGQEGTQYF.